This T cell receptor (beta chain) is drawn from a study of STAT3 mutations in large granular lymphocyte leukemia. Study-wide background: Immunosuppressive therapy was given to more than half of T-LGLL patients.

CDR3 length: 16 residues. The ends were cut back, 2 bases at V and 2 bases at J, with 13 bases in the middle. CDR1 is MNHEY, CDR2 SMNVEV, per germline (reference sequence). Study results and caveats: Sampling intervals varied between patients and samples. Every T-LGLL patient had at least one immunodominant TCRbeta clonotype. Some patients had dominant TCR clones larger than their STAT3 mutant burden.

With respect to this clone: Its matching antigen is unknown.

TCRdb keeps only in-frame clones here, not all; method: immunoSEQ multiplex PCR. This table holds about 5,500 clones, roughly 94% found once. The rearrangement uses TRBV27 and TRBJ1-5; D gene ambiguous. The TCR sequence derives from a man in his sixties with T-cell large granular lymphocyte leukemia. Some clones in this sample may be carry-over from other donors' samples. The sequenced sample was peripheral blood mononuclear cells. CDR3 coding DNA: TGTGCCAGCAGTTTAATTTCGGGTTTTGGCAATCAGCCCCAGCATTTT. The encoded protein is CASSLISGFGNQPQHF.